This TCR beta chain was identified in a study of CD8 T cells in ankylosing spondylitis. A remark on this clonotype: Its target is unknown.

TCRdb re-called the 5' RACE reads with MiXCR, one entry per CDR3 protein. In the table there are about 450,000 distinct CDR3 sequences, roughly a quarter of which are singletons. Study-level results: Clones tied to disease were said to be significantly enriched in matched ankylosing spondylitis synovial fluid. Prior literature has documented some motif variants in synovial fluid and blood from reactive arthritis. Ankylosing spondylitis blood appeared to carry a characteristic TCR beta motif of several highly homologous variants.

Sequencing was carried out using blood, either unsorted or a sorted T cell fraction (not recorded which). This receptor was taken from a male donor with ankylosing spondylitis.

CDR3 region: CATSDLARYNEQFF. DNA of the CDR3: TGTGCCACCAGTGATTTGGCCCGCTACAATGAGCAGTTCTTC. The gene calls are TRBV24-1 and TRBJ2-1, with unresolved D. Germline CDR1 and CDR2: KGHDR and SFDVKD. CDR3 size: 14 residues. V lost 0 bases and J lost 3, with 5 bases in between.